What follows are 5 T cell receptor beta chains derived from one specimen sequenced in a study of blood T cell repertoires in COVID-19. This table comes from immunoSEQ multiplex PCR, and its TCRdb copy is limited to in-frame clones, with some not included. This table has 200,000 to 300,000 clones, roughly 90% appearing once. The sequenced material came from PBMCs or T cells enriched from blood (not recorded which). The receptors shown here come from a woman in her twenties or thirties with acute COVID-19.

The rearrangement joins TRBV27 to TRBJ2-7, with 10 bases matching TRBD1. Germline CDR1 reads MNHEY; CDR2 reads SMNVEV (reference sequence). The CDR3 sequence is 16 residues long. With 6 bases clipped from V and 3 bases from J, the junction kept 11 bases outside the gene matches. The chain's CDR3 is CASRQHGDRGFYEQYF. DNA of the CDR3: TGTGCCAGCAGGCAGCACGGGGACAGGGGCTTCTACGAGCAGTACTTC.

V and J are TRBV11-3 and TRBJ2-2; D unresolved. The CDR3 contains 12 residues. Germline CDR1 is SGHNT and CDR2 is YENEEA. The V and J ends lost 5 bases and 6 bases respectively, with 7 bases between them. Here the CDR3 DNA reads TGTGCCAGCAGCCTAAATGCCGGGGAGCTGTTTTTT. Its translation is CASSLNAGELFF.

The chain employs TRBV9 and TRBJ2-3, with D perhaps matching TRBD1 (6 bases). Trimming took 0 bases from V and 5 from J, leaving 10 bases between them. This CDR3 spans 14 amino acids. Germline CDR1 is SGDLS and CDR2 is YYNGEE. The CDR3 here is CASSVGGLGDTQYF. The CDR3 DNA reads as TGTGCCAGCAGCGTAGGGGGGCTTGGAGATACGCAGTATTTT.

The chain carries TRBV2 and TRBJ1-2; 7 nucleotides line up with TRBD1. With 5 bases clipped from V and 2 bases from J, the junction kept 2 bases outside the gene matches. The CDR3 loop spans 13 amino acids. In germline, CDR1 is SNHLY, CDR2 FYNNEI. CDR3 region: CASSLGQNYGYTF. The CDR3 bases are TGTGCCAGCAGTTTGGGACAGAACTATGGCTACACCTTC. The variable domain in full, with the rest retrieved from reference TRBV2 and TRBJ1-2, is EPEVTQTPSHQVTQMGQEVILRCVPISNHLYFYWYRQILGQKVEFLVSFYNNEISEKSEIFDDQFSVERPDGSNFTLKIRSTKLEDSAMYFCASSLGQNYGYTFGSGTRLTVV.

The table lists this clone with a count of one. V and J are TRBV4-1 and TRBJ2-5, with 12 bases aligning to TRBD2. In germline, CDR1 is MGHRA, CDR2 YSYEKL. Trimming at V came to 5 bases and at J to 4 bases, leaving 8 bases not matched to a gene. This CDR3 has 16 amino acids. The CDR3 DNA follows: TGCGCCAGCAGCGCTAGCGGGGGGGCCGTAGCAGAGACCCAGTACTTC. This encodes CASSASGGAVAETQYF.